Listed here are 18 T cell receptor beta chains from one sample, sequenced in a study of cytomegalovirus exposure and HLA in healthy donors. The PCR ran on 60 Vbeta and 13 Jbeta primers. Assay: immunoSEQ multiplex PCR; the TCRdb copy retains only in-frame clones and omits some. Among approximately 70,000 clones listed, approximately 67% were seen once. What was sequenced was PBMCs. The receptors shown here come from a man aged 40-49 years in good health and CMV-seropositive.

This chain connects TRBV27 to TRBJ2-2; D is unresolved. Germline CDR1 and CDR2: MNHEY and SMNVEV (reference sequence). Trimming removed 10 bases from V and 6 bases from J, with 9 bases in between. The CDR3 sequence is 11 residues long. The CDR3 coding sequence is TGTGCCACCCATCGGGCCGGGGAGCTGTTTTTT. Amino acids: CATHRAGELFF.

The chain carries TRBV6-1 and TRBJ1-1, with a tentative D call TRBD1 (5 bases). The germline gives CDR1 MNHNS, CDR2 SASEGT. V was clipped by 5 bases and J by 5 bases, with 15 bases between them. This CDR3 is built from 14 residues. The CDR3 sequence is CASSSLGGNTEAFF. Here the CDR3 DNA reads TGTGCCAGCAGTTCCCTGGGGGGGAATACTGAAGCTTTCTTT.

The chain carries TRBV7-9 and TRBJ1-2; D is unclear. CDR3 length: 15 residues. Germline V gene sequence: CDR1 SEHNR, CDR2 FQNEAQ (reference sequence). V lost 1 base to trimming and J lost 5 bases, with 14 bases between them. CDR3 residues: CASSLVQAGGYGYTF. The CDR3 DNA reads TGTGCCAGCAGCTTAGTTCAGGCCGGTGGGTATGGCTACACCTTC. The variable domain in full, with the rest retrieved from reference TRBV7-9 and TRBJ1-2, is DTGVSQNPRHKITKRGQNVTFRCDPISEHNRLYWYRQTLGQGPEFLTYFQNEAQLEKSRLLSDRFSAERPKGSFSTLEIQRTEQGDSAMYLCASSLVQAGGYGYTFGSGTRLTVV.

This clone showed up just a few times. The V and J genes are TRBV6-1 and TRBJ1-3; no clear D gene. V was pared by 7 bases and J by 7 bases, with 14 bases between. The CDR3 covers 13 residues. CDR1 and CDR2 from the germline V gene are MNHNS and SASEGT. In DNA form, the CDR3 reads TGTGCCAGCACTCCCAGGCGGACTAACACCATATATTTT. This translates into CASTPRRTNTIYF.

The chain is built from TRBV7-8 and TRBJ1-4; TRBD1 agrees at 8 bases. CDR3 size: 16 residues. V shed 2 bases and J 7 bases; nucleotides not matched to a gene: 9. The germline CDR1 and CDR2 sequences are SGHVS and FQNEAQ. The DNA of the CDR3 is TGTGCCAGCAGCTTAAAGAGCAAACAGGGGGGTGAAAAACTGTTTTTT. It yields the protein CASSLKSKQGGEKLFF.

The rearrangement uses TRBV27 and TRBJ2-3; tentatively, D is TRBD1 (6 bases). Deletions cut 5 bases from V and 4 bases from J, with 19 bases between. The CDR3 totals 16 residues. Germline CDR1 is MNHEY and CDR2 is SMNVEV (reference sequence). The CDR3 sequence is CASSPGDMRSPDTQYF. The CDR3, as DNA: TGTGCCAGCAGTCCTGGGGACATGAGGAGCCCAGATACGCAGTATTTT.

V gene TRBV27 combines with J gene TRBJ1-2; 7 bases fit TRBD1. The CDR3 loop spans 14 amino acids. The trim removed 4 bases at V and 4 bases at J, leaving 6 bases unmatched. Looked up from germline, CDR1 is MNHEY and CDR2 is SMNVEV (reference sequence). In nucleotides, the CDR3 is TGTGCCAGCAGTTCGGGACAGCCTCTCTATGGCTACACCTTC. Its protein is CASSSGQPLYGYTF.

The J gene is TRBJ1-1, the V gene TRBV19, with D perhaps TRBD1 (6 bases). The CDR3 has 16 amino acids. V lost 0 bases and J lost 2, with 13 bases in between. Germline V gene sequence: CDR1 LNHDA, CDR2 SQIVND (reference sequence). The CDR3 here is CASSIDQGRGNTEAFF. The CDR3 coding sequence is TGTGCCAGTAGTATAGATCAGGGCAGGGGTAACACTGAAGCTTTCTTT.

The chain couples TRBV5-1 to TRBJ2-5, with D possibly TRBD2 on 5 matching bases. There are 14 residues in the CDR3. Germline V gene data show CDR1 as SGHRS and CDR2 as YFSETQ. The V gene lost 6 bases and the J gene lost 3 bases, with 15 bases spanning the gap. DNA of the CDR3: TGCGCCAGCACCTCAGGACGGCGGGAAGAGACCCAGTACTTC. Translating gives CASTSGRREETQYF.

V is TRBV5-1 and J is TRBJ1-2; maybe TRBD1 (6 bases). The germline V gene has CDR1 SGHRS and CDR2 YFSETQ. V dropped 1 base and J dropped 6 bases, with 16 bases sitting between them. This CDR3 has 15 amino acids. This CDR3 is CASSLTFRDTDGYTF. The DNA of the CDR3 is TGCGCCAGCAGCTTGACATTCCGGGACACGGATGGCTACACCTTC.

This clone was recorded a few times. This chain links TRBV6-6 with TRBJ1-2; 7 bases agree with TRBD1. The CDR3 loop spans 16 amino acids. The germline gives CDR1 MNHNY, CDR2 SVGAGI (reference sequence). V gave up 4 bases and J gave up 2 bases; unmatched junction bases: 10. The CDR3 reads CASSLREGAVNYGYTF. DNA of the CDR3: TGTGCCAGCAGTTTACGAGAGGGGGCAGTAAACTATGGCTACACCTTC.

The chain couples TRBV5-5 to TRBJ2-7; 7 bases are a match to TRBD2. The CDR3 loop spans 15 amino acids. Per the germline V gene, CDR1 is SGHKS and CDR2 is YYEKEE (reference sequence). V was clipped by 1 base and J by 2 bases; unmatched bases: 6. The DNA for the CDR3 is TGTGCCAGCAGCTTGACCTTCGCGGGGGCCTACGAGCAGTACTTC. Translating it yields CASSLTFAGAYEQYF.

This clone has a handful of counts. The J gene is TRBJ1-1, the V gene TRBV30; D gene ambiguous. The CDR3 extends over 12 amino acids. CDR1 and CDR2 (germline): GTSNPN, SVGIG (reference sequence). Trimming left V 3 bases short and J 0 bases short, with 5 bases between. In DNA, the CDR3 is TGTGCCTGGAGACTAATGAACACTGAAGCTTTCTTT. Translating gives CAWRLMNTEAFF.

V is TRBV30 and J is TRBJ2-1; a weak D match, TRBD1 (5 bases). Trimming stripped 4 bases from V and 9 bases from J, with 10 bases between. From germline, CDR1 is GTSNPN and CDR2 SVGIG (reference sequence). The CDR3 spans 11 residues. CDR3 DNA: TGTGCCTGGACGAAGGGGATTGAGCAGTTCTTC. Amino acid sequence: CAWTKGIEQFF.

The chain combines TRBV7-2 with TRBJ2-1; no definite D call. The CDR3 is made up of 14 amino acids. Germline values: CDR1 SGHTA, CDR2 FQGNSA. With 1 base removed from V and 5 bases from J, the gap between germline ends came to 9 bases. CDR3 in amino acids: CASSLDPRDNEQFF. For the CDR3, the DNA is TGTGCCAGCAGCTTAGACCCACGGGACAATGAGCAGTTCTTC.

This rearrangement joins TRBV9 to TRBJ2-1, with 8 positions matching TRBD2. The CDR3 runs 17 residues. V was pared by 0 bases and J by 0 bases, with 5 bases of the junction left unmatched. CDR1 is SGDLS and CDR2 is YYNGEE in the germline V gene. The CDR3 nucleotides are TGTGCCAGCAGCGTAGGGGTCGGGGGGGACTCCTACAATGAGCAGTTCTTC. This translates into CASSVGVGGDSYNEQFF.

This chain uses TRBV5-4 with TRBJ2-1; 7 bases are a match to TRBD1. This CDR3 has 16 amino acids. Germline CDR1 and CDR2: SGHNT and YYREEE (reference sequence). The V gene end was trimmed by 2 bases and the J gene end by 4 bases; junction bases not matched to a gene: 9. The CDR3 sequence is CASSFTSGGVYNEQFF. The CDR3 bases are TGTGCCAGCAGCTTTACGTCAGGGGGAGTTTACAATGAGCAGTTCTTC.

This clone was observed a few times. The chain combines TRBV2 with TRBJ1-1; no firm D call. CDR3 size: 11 residues. Trimming took 6 bases from V and 8 from J, leaving 10 bases between them. CDR1 and CDR2 from the germline V gene are SNHLY and FYNNEI. The CDR3 loop is CASSSEWEAFF. CDR3 nucleotide sequence: TGTGCCAGCAGCTCCGAGTGGGAAGCTTTCTTT. Supplemented by reference TRBV2 and TRBJ1-1, the full variable domain reads EPEVTQTPSHQVTQMGQEVILRCVPISNHLYFYWYRQILGQKVEFLVSFYNNEISEKSEIFDDQFSVERPDGSNFTLKIRSTKLEDSAMYFCASSSEWEAFFGQGTRLTVV.